This entry describes one TCR beta chain. Its antigen remains unknown. TCRdb re-called the reads through MiXCR, storing one row per CDR3 protein. The repertoire holds about 190,000 distinct CDR3 sequences, with 28% as singletons. This specimen comes from a study of T cell repertoires in cytomegalovirus infection. The overall study: Indications of both CMV infection and matching HLA type were provided by public TCR beta signatures.

Overall study findings and caveats: What dominated the ex vivo response were HLA-C-restricted CMV-specific TCR beta clonotypes.

The J segment lost 6 bases and the V segment lost 5 bases, leaving 6 bases of the junction unmatched. Germline lookup yields CDR1 SGHAT and CDR2 FQNNGV. The CDR3 has 14 amino acids. What was sequenced was PBMCs. The chain couples TRBV11-2 to TRBJ2-4; TRBD2 aligns across 8 bases. The TCR originated in a human donor in good health (CMV status not recorded). Some clones in this sample may be carry-over from other donors' samples. CDR3 coding DNA: TGTGCCAGCAGCCGCCCGGGGGGGGGAAACATTCAGTACTTC. Translated: CASSRPGGGNIQYF.